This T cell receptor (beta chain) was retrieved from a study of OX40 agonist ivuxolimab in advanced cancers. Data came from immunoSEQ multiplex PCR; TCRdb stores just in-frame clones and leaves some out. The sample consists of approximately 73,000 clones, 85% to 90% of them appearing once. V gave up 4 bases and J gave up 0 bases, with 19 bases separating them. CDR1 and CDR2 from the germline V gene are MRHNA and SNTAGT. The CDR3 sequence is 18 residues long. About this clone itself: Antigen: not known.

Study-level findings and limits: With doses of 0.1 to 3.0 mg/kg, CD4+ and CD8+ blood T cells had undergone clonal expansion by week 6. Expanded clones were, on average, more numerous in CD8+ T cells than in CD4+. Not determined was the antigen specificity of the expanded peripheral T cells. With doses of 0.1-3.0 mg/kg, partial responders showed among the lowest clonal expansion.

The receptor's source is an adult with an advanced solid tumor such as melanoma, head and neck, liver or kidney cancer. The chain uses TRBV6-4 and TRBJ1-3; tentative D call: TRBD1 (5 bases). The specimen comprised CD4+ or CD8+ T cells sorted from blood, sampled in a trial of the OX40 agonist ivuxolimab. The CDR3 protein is CASSVRAVRGNSGNTIYF. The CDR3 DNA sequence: TGTGCCAGCAGTGTAAGGGCAGTAAGGGGAAACTCTGGAAACACCATATATTTT.